This entry lists 30 T cell receptor beta chains sequenced from one sample in a study of T cell responses to AZD1222 COVID-19 vaccine. Measured with immunoSEQ multiplex PCR; TCRdb has only the in-frame clones, and not every one. The sample gives more than 95,000 clones, around 88% of which show up once; approximately 10% is in the top ten. The sample consisted of peripheral blood, taken on day 0 of MenACWY control vaccination. The receptor set was obtained from an adult in good health.

This clone appeared a few times. The J gene is TRBJ2-1, the V gene TRBV12-3 or TRBV12-4; no firm D call. The CDR3 is made up of 11 amino acids. Between the trimmed V and J ends, which lost 3 bases and 9 bases, there was a span of 6 bases. This chain's CDR3 is CASSFVAEQFF. In DNA form, the CDR3 reads TGTGCCAGCAGTTTTGTGGCTGAGCAGTTCTTC.

The gene calls are TRBV7-3 and TRBJ2-1, with D perhaps given as TRBD1 or TRBD2 (5 bases each). CDR3 length equals 14 residues. The V gene's germline CDR1 is SGHTA and CDR2 FQGTGA. V lost 5 bases to trimming and J lost 6 bases, with 14 bases between them. The CDR3, as DNA: TGTGCCAGCAGCGCGGCGGGCAGGGTCAATGAGCAGTTCTTC. Translating it yields CASSAAGRVNEQFF.

This rearrangement joins TRBV7-8 to TRBJ2-7; TRBD1 aligns across 7 bases. This CDR3 is 16 amino acids long. Trimming removed 1 base from V and 3 bases from J; junction bases left unmatched: 9. Germline-derived CDR1 and CDR2 are SGHVS and FQNEAQ. This CDR3 is CASSLESGGGSYEQYF. In DNA form, the CDR3 reads TGTGCCAGCAGCTTAGAGTCAGGGGGTGGTAGCTACGAGCAGTACTTC.

V gene TRBV6-4 combines with J gene TRBJ1-6; D is possibly TRBD1 (5 bases). The V and J ends lost 9 bases and 7 bases respectively, with 19 bases between them. The germline V gene has CDR1 MRHNA and CDR2 SNTAGT. The CDR3 is 15 amino acids. Here the CDR3 DNA reads TGTGCCAGAGACTCTTGGGGCAGGTCCAATTCACCCCTCCACTTT. Translating gives CARDSWGRSNSPLHF.

The chain combines TRBV18 with TRBJ2-1; 7 nucleotides align to TRBD2. From germline, CDR1 is KGHSH and CDR2 LQKENI. J gave up 4 bases and V 3 bases, and 6 bases lay outside the gene matches. The CDR3 is 15 amino acids. CDR3 residues: CASSPAAGFYNEQFF. DNA of the CDR3: TGTGCCAGCTCACCCGCAGCGGGATTTTACAATGAGCAGTTCTTC.

The CDR3 nucleotides are TGTGCCAGCAGTTCCGACAGGGCGTTCCACGAGCAGTACTTC. Protein sequence: CASSSDRAFHEQYF. The chain carries TRBV7-9 and TRBJ2-7, with 7 nucleotides matching TRBD1. Germline V CDR1 and CDR2: SEHNR, FQNEAQ (reference sequence). With V trimmed by 6 bases and J by 5 bases, 10 bases remained unmatched. CDR3 length equals 14 residues.

The table lists this clone with a count of one. This sequence joins TRBV5-1 and TRBJ1-6, with 10 bases that match TRBD1. The V gene's germline CDR1 is SGHRS and CDR2 YFSETQ. The CDR3 covers 17 residues. The ends lost 4 bases at V and 10 bases at J; junction bases unmatched: 14. This chain's CDR3 is CASSGPGQGTIGSPLHF. CDR3 DNA: TGCGCCAGCAGCGGACCGGGACAGGGGACAATAGGGTCACCCCTCCACTTT.

The chain employs TRBV10-3 and TRBJ1-2; the D is unclear. Trimming pared 4 bases from V and 8 bases from J, leaving 11 bases between. In germline, CDR1 is ENHRY, CDR2 SYGVKD. This CDR3 contains 12 residues. CDR3 nucleotides: TGTGCCATCAGTGTCGAGCTATTGGGCTACACCTTC. Protein sequence: CAISVELLGYTF.

This rearrangement joins TRBV5-1 to TRBJ2-7; D may be TRBD1 or TRBD2 (5 bases each). The CDR3 length is 16 residues. Germline V gives CDR1 SGHRS, CDR2 YFSETQ. V was cut by 4 bases and J by 0 bases, with 17 bases left in between. The DNA of the CDR3 is TGCGCCAGCAGCCCTTACAGAGGGACGGTCTCCTACGAGCAGTACTTC. Translated: CASSPYRGTVSYEQYF.

The V and J genes are TRBV2 and TRBJ1-2; the match to TRBD1 covers 8 bases. Germline loops: CDR1 SNHLY, CDR2 FYNNEI. The CDR3 has 16 residues. V lost 6 bases and J lost 5; bases outside the gene matches: 14. Here the CDR3 DNA reads TGTGCCAGCAGGCAGGGGGCTCTTTCTACTGGGTATGGCTACACCTTC. Translated: CASRQGALSTGYGYTF.

This chain joins TRBV9 and TRBJ2-3; no firm D call. Germline values: CDR1 SGDLS, CDR2 YYNGEE. Trimming cost V 3 bases and J 2 bases, with 1 base left between them. This CDR3 spans 11 amino acids. The CDR3 sequence is CASSATDTQYF. The CDR3 region has the DNA TGTGCCAGCAGCGCCACAGATACGCAGTATTTT.

The chain is built from TRBV6-1 and TRBJ1-5; D may be TRBD1 (6 bases). Trimming pared 6 bases from V and 6 bases from J, leaving 12 bases between. The CDR3 is 13 amino acids. Germline CDR1 MNHNS, CDR2 SASEGT. The CDR3 region has the DNA TGTGCCAGCAGATCACAGGGTGCTCAGCCCCAGCATTTT. The encoded protein is CASRSQGAQPQHF.

This clone was seen more than once but under ten times. V usage is TRBV11-2 and J usage is TRBJ2-1; TRBD1 agrees at 9 bases. The length of the CDR3 is 14 residues. The J segment lost 10 bases and the V segment lost 5 bases, leaving 9 bases of the junction unmatched. Germline CDR1 is SGHAT and CDR2 is FQNNGV. The chain's CDR3 is CASSGNRGRGEQFF. CDR3 in DNA: TGTGCCAGCAGCGGTAACAGGGGGCGCGGAGAGCAGTTCTTC.

CDR3 protein: CASSQGWGPGLLFF. The CDR3 DNA reads as TGTGCCAGCAGCCAAGGATGGGGACCGGGACTTCTCTTCTTC. This chain joins TRBV4-2 and TRBJ2-1, with D perhaps TRBD2 (6 bases). Trimming cost V 1 base and J 16 bases, with 20 bases left between them. The CDR3 is 14 amino acids. CDR1 and CDR2 from the germline V gene are LGHNA and YNFKEQ.

The V call is TRBV6-6, the J call TRBJ1-2; tentatively, D is TRBD1 (6 bases). The V gene lost 5 bases and the J gene lost 1 base, with 14 bases spanning the gap. The germline gives CDR1 MNHNY, CDR2 SVGAGI (reference sequence). The CDR3 runs to 15 residues. The CDR3 coding sequence is TGTGCCAGCAGTCCCAGGACAGTTTATAACTATGGCTACACCTTC. Translated: CASSPRTVYNYGYTF.

This rearrangement joins TRBV11-3 to TRBJ2-3; D is perhaps TRBD2 (6 bases). There are 15 residues in the CDR3. Germline V gene sequence: CDR1 SGHNT, CDR2 YENEEA. Trimming removed 4 bases from V and 2 bases from J, with 13 bases in between. CDR3 nucleotide sequence: TGTGCCAGCAGCTATGGGACTGTGAACACAGATACGCAGTATTTT. Amino acids: CASSYGTVNTDTQYF.

The V and J genes are TRBV5-6 and TRBJ1-2; no clear D. Trimming took off 2 bases at V and 4 bases at J, with 12 bases between the two ends. The CDR3 sequence is 14 residues long. Germline CDR1 reads SGHDT; CDR2 reads YYEEEE. CDR3 region: CASSFGPLSYGYTF. CDR3 coding DNA: TGTGCCAGCAGCTTCGGACCGTTAAGCTATGGCTACACCTTC.

This clone was counted a few times. The V gene is TRBV6-1, the J gene TRBJ1-4; no reliable D call. V lost 1 base, J lost 4 bases, and 13 bases lay in between. The CDR3 sequence is 16 residues long. The germline V gene has CDR1 MNHNS and CDR2 SASEGT. The CDR3 here is CASSEGPGVGNEKLFF. In nucleotides, the CDR3 is TGTGCCAGCAGTGAAGGGCCTGGGGTGGGTAATGAAAAACTGTTTTTT.

This clone was seen once. The chain links TRBV7-2 to TRBJ2-7; D gene unclear. The V gene's germline CDR1 is SGHTA and CDR2 FQGNSA. V dropped 1 base and J dropped 12 bases, with 13 bases sitting between them. This CDR3 has 12 residues. CDR3 in DNA: TGTGCCAGCAGCTTAGACAGCTCCAGTAGGTACTTC. It specifies CASSLDSSSRYF.

V is TRBV12-3 or TRBV12-4 and J is TRBJ1-2; D is undetermined. The CDR3 is 13 residues long. Trimming took 5 bases from V and 3 from J, leaving 10 bases between them. The CDR3: CASSKDGDYGYTF. The DNA for the CDR3 is TGTGCCAGCAGTAAGGACGGCGACTATGGCTACACCTTC.

This chain links TRBV19 with TRBJ1-2; tentative D call: TRBD1 (6 bases). The CDR3 consists of 16 residues. The V end lost 4 bases, the J end lost 7 bases, and 22 bases lay between the germline ends. Germline CDR1 is LNHDA and CDR2 is SQIVND (reference sequence). The CDR3 loop reads CASSTPTTGGVSGYTF. Written as DNA, the CDR3 is TGTGCCAGTAGTACCCCGACGACAGGTGGCGTTAGTGGCTACACCTTC.

This chain connects TRBV11-2 to TRBJ2-1; D is possibly TRBD2 (5 bases). V was clipped by 0 bases and J by 9 bases, with 18 bases between them. CDR1 and CDR2 from the germline V gene are SGHAT and FQNNGV. The CDR3 spans 16 residues. This CDR3 reads CASSLDPTSKMVEQFF. Here the CDR3 DNA reads TGTGCCAGCAGCTTAGATCCAACTAGTAAAATGGTTGAGCAGTTCTTC.

The chain employs TRBV7-2 and TRBJ2-1, with 8 bases aligning to TRBD1. Trimming cost V 7 bases and J 8 bases; bases outside gene matches: 7. This CDR3 has 13 amino acids. Germline CDR1 and CDR2: SGHTA and FQGNSA. The CDR3 loop is CASKPGGSYEQFF. CDR3 in DNA: TGTGCCAGCAAGCCAGGGGGCAGCTATGAGCAGTTCTTC.

The chain uses TRBV5-4 and TRBJ1-2; possible D gene TRBD1, 6 bases. Trimming took off 4 bases at V and 2 bases at J, with 9 bases between the two ends. The V gene's germline CDR1 is SGHNT and CDR2 YYREEE (reference sequence). CDR3 length equals 13 residues. The chain's CDR3 is CASSVDRNYGYTF. The CDR3, as DNA: TGTGCCAGCAGCGTAGACAGGAACTATGGCTACACCTTC.

V and J are TRBV3-1 (or the pseudogene TRBV3-2) and TRBJ1-2; TRBD1 might be the D (6 bases). The V gene's germline CDR1 is LGHDT and CDR2 YNNKEL (reference sequence). The CDR3 totals 15 residues. Trimming took 6 bases from V and 2 from J, leaving 16 bases between them. This CDR3 is CASSQGTQGNYGYTF. As DNA, the CDR3 is TGTGCCAGCAGTCAGGGGACACAGGGAAACTATGGCTACACCTTC.

The V gene is TRBV7-3, the J gene TRBJ2-5; 10 nucleotides agree with TRBD2. Germline loops: CDR1 SGHTA, CDR2 FQGTGA. The CDR3 loop spans 16 amino acids. Trimming at V came to 5 bases and at J to 4 bases, leaving 10 bases not matched to a gene. CDR3 protein: CASSEGGLAGAETQYF. CDR3 DNA: TGTGCCAGCAGCGAAGGGGGTCTAGCGGGAGCAGAGACCCAGTACTTC.

This clone was detected a few times. This chain links TRBV7-3 with TRBJ2-3, with D possibly TRBD2 on 5 matching bases. This CDR3 spans 13 amino acids. V lost 4 bases and J 3 bases, leaving 8 bases between the germline ends. Germline V CDR1 and CDR2: SGHTA, FQGTGA. The CDR3 loop reads CASSWGETDTQYF. In DNA, the CDR3 is TGTGCCAGCAGCTGGGGAGAGACAGATACGCAGTATTTT.

The V and J genes are TRBV19 and TRBJ2-1; TRBD1 is a possible D gene (6 bases). Trimming left V 9 bases short and J 3 bases short, with 18 bases between. The CDR3 loop spans 15 amino acids. The V gene's germline CDR1 is LNHDA and CDR2 SQIVND (reference sequence). In nucleotides, the CDR3 is TGTGCCAGCCAACTAGGGCTAGGGGGCTACAATGAGCAGTTCTTC. Translated: CASQLGLGGYNEQFF.

The chain links TRBV3-1 (or the pseudogene TRBV3-2) to TRBJ2-1, with 8 nucleotides matching TRBD2. Germline CDR1 LGHDT, CDR2 YNNKEL (reference sequence). With 0 bases clipped from V and 6 bases from J, the junction kept 4 bases outside the gene matches. CDR3 length: 15 residues. The DNA for the CDR3 is TGTGCCAGCAGCCAAGAAGGACTAGCTGGCAATGAGCAGTTCTTC. It translates to CASSQEGLAGNEQFF.

This rearrangement joins TRBV13 to TRBJ2-2, with a weak D call TRBD2 (5 bases). The CDR3 is made up of 14 amino acids. V was trimmed by 5 bases and J by 5 bases, leaving 12 bases between them. Germline CDR1 and CDR2: PRHDT and FYEKMQ (reference sequence). The CDR3 DNA is TGTGCCAGCAGCCCCGACTATTGGACCGGGGAGCTGTTTTTT. It encodes CASSPDYWTGELFF. Full variable domain (missing parts from reference TRBV13 and TRBJ2-2): AAGVIQSPRHLIKEKRETATLKCYPIPRHDTVYWYQQGPGQDPQFLISFYEKMQSDKGSIPDRFSAQQFSDYHSELNMSSLELGDSALYFCASSPDYWTGELFFGEGSRLTVL.